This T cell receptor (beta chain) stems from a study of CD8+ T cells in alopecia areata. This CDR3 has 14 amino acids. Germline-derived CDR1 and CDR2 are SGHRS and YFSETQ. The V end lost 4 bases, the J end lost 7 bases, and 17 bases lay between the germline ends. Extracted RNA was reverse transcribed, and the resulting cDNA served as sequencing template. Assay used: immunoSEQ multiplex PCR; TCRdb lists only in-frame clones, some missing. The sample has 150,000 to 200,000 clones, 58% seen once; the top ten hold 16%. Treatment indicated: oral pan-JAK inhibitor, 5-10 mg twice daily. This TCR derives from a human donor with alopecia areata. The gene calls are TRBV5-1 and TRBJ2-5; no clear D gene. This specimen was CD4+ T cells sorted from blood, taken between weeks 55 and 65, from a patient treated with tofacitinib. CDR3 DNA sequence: TGCGCCAGCAGCCCGGCTGGCGAGTGGTCGACCCAGTACTTC. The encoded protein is CASSPAGEWSTQYF. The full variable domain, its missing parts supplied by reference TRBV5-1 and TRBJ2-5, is KAGVTQTPRYLIKTRGQQVTLSCSPISGHRSVSWYQQTPGQGLQFLFEYFSETQRNKGNFPGRFSGRQFSNSRSEMNVSTLELGDSALYLCASSPAGEWSTQYFGPGTRLLVL.